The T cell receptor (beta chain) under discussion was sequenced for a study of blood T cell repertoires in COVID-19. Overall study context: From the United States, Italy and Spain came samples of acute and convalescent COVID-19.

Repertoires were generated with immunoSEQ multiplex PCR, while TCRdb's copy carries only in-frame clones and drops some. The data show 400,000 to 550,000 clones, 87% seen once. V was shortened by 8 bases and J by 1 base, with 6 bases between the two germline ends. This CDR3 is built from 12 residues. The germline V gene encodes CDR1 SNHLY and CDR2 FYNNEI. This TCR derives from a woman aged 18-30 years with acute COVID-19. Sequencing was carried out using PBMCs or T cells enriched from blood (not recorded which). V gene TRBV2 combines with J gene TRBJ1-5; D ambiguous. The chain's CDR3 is CASSTSNQPQHF. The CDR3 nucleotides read TGTGCCAGCTCAACAAGCAATCAGCCCCAGCATTTT.